Each of the 20 T cell receptor beta chains below was sequenced from the same sample in a study of shared clonotypes between healthy human individuals (dated by TCRdb to 2020 to 2021). Library method: the immunoSEQ multiplex PCR assay. Sourced from immuneACCESS, this table was stored by TCRdb with only in-frame sequences that have V and J called. A share of the clones is absent; for the studies checked, an unresolved V gene accounts for under half, and the remainder has no known explanation. The sample records hundreds of thousands of clones, approximately 95% of which are singletons. The ten largest make up 0.11% of the sample. CD8 naive samples consisted of CD45RO-negative cells that were positively selected for CCR7, yielding a CD45RA+CCR7+ population without TemRA cells. Input material: naive CD8+ T cells sorted from blood. The cell subset or site label of this sample denotes: CD45RA+CCR7+. These receptors were obtained from a woman younger than 45 in good health.

This clone was counted once. The rearrangement uses TRBV5-1 and TRBJ2-7; D perhaps matches TRBD2 (6 bases). This CDR3 is built from 12 residues. Germline-derived CDR1 and CDR2 are SGHRS and YFSETQ. The V gene lost 4 bases and the J gene lost 5 bases, with 10 bases spanning the gap. The CDR3: CASSEAGNEQYF. The CDR3 nucleotides are TGCGCCAGCAGCGAGGCGGGGAACGAGCAGTACTTC.

The chain combines TRBV7-7 with TRBJ2-7; either TRBD1 or TRBD2 may fit D (5 bases each). V shed 5 bases and J shed 5 bases, with 13 bases lying between them. CDR1 and CDR2 from the germline V gene are SSHAT and FNYEAQ (reference sequence). This CDR3 has 13 residues. The CDR3 loop reads CASSARVEDEQYF. CDR3 nucleotides: TGTGCCAGCAGCGCCAGGGTGGAGGACGAGCAGTACTTC.

This chain joins TRBV4-1 and TRBJ2-7; the match to TRBD2 covers 10 bases. Germline values: CDR1 MGHRA, CDR2 YSYEKL. CDR3 size: 15 residues. V lost 4 bases and J lost 3; bases outside the gene matches: 6. The CDR3 loop reads CASSPGWTSGYEQYF. In DNA, the CDR3 is TGCGCCAGCAGCCCCGGGTGGACTAGCGGCTACGAGCAGTACTTC.

The CDR3 is CASSSGQEGYEQYF. The CDR3 DNA sequence: TGTGCCAGCAGCTCGGGACAGGAGGGCTACGAGCAGTACTTC. The V call is TRBV13, the J call TRBJ2-7; 8 nucleotides line up with TRBD1. Trimming cost V 4 bases and J 3 bases; bases outside gene matches: 5. CDR3 length: 14 residues. Germline CDR1 and CDR2: PRHDT and FYEKMQ (reference sequence).

The chain recombines TRBV7-9 with TRBJ2-2; TRBD2 aligns across 7 bases. The CDR3 length is 16 residues. The J segment lost 7 bases and the V segment lost 5 bases, leaving 13 bases of the junction unmatched. Germline lookup yields CDR1 SEHNR and CDR2 FQNEAQ (reference sequence). The CDR3 nucleotides are TGTGCCAGCAGCCGATCGGCGCGGGAGTATTTCGGGGAGCTGTTTTTT. It translates to CASSRSAREYFGELFF. Looking up the rest from reference TRBV7-9 and TRBJ2-2 gives the full variable domain: DTGVSQNPRHKITKRGQNVTFRCDPISEHNRLYWYRQTLGQGPEFLTYFQNEAQLEKSRLLSDRFSAERPKGSFSTLEIQRTEQGDSAMYLCASSRSAREYFGELFFGEGSRLTVL.

The CDR3 DNA sequence: TGTGCCAGCAGTGAATACTCTAGCGGTAAGACCTACGAGCAGTACTTC. Its protein is CASSEYSSGKTYEQYF. V usage is TRBV25-1 and J usage is TRBJ2-7, with TRBD2 identical over 7 bases. V shed 0 bases and J 2 bases; nucleotides not matched to a gene: 7. The CDR3 is 16 residues long. Looked up from germline, CDR1 is MGHDK and CDR2 is SYGVNS.

The CDR3 loop reads CASSLGGLAALYEQYF. The CDR3 bases are TGTGCCAGCAGCTTGGGGGGACTGGCCGCCCTCTACGAGCAGTACTTC. The chain joins TRBV7-9 to TRBJ2-7, with D possibly matching TRBD2 (6 bases). Germline values: CDR1 SEHNR, CDR2 FQNEAQ (reference sequence). This CDR3 region has 16 residues. V was trimmed by 3 bases and J by 3 bases, leaving 18 bases between them.

The genes are TRBV6-1 and TRBJ2-2; TRBD2 matches at 7 bases. The V gene end was trimmed by 4 bases and the J gene end by 0 bases; junction bases not matched to a gene: 2. CDR1 is MNHNS, CDR2 SASEGT, per germline. The CDR3 has 15 amino acids. Here the CDR3 reads CASSVGTTNTGELFF. Written as DNA, the CDR3 is TGTGCCAGCAGTGTCGGGACTACGAACACCGGGGAGCTGTTTTTT.

The chain carries TRBV30 and TRBJ1-5; D is unclear. The CDR3 is made up of 14 amino acids. The V and J ends lost 1 base and 1 base respectively, with 8 bases between them. Germline CDR1 and CDR2: GTSNPN and SVGIG (reference sequence). CDR3 nucleotides: TGTGCCTGGAGTGATATCGGCAGCAATCAGCCCCAGCATTTT. As protein: CAWSDIGSNQPQHF.

The genes are TRBV19 and TRBJ2-7, with 8 bases aligning to TRBD1. Germline CDR1 LNHDA, CDR2 SQIVND (reference sequence). The CDR3 contains 11 residues. The ends lost 9 bases at V and 6 bases at J; junction bases unmatched: 4. This CDR3 reads CASQGAGEQYF. The CDR3 region has the DNA TGTGCCAGCCAGGGGGCCGGCGAGCAGTACTTC.

As concerns this clone: Other nucleotide sequences from this sample produce the same CDR3. The genes are TRBV5-6 and TRBJ2-7, with D unclear. The germline V gene encodes CDR1 SGHDT and CDR2 YYEEEE. This CDR3 contains 13 residues. Trimming removed 0 bases from V and 1 base from J, with 5 bases in between. This CDR3 reads CASSLGRSYEQYF. The CDR3 DNA reads as TGTGCCAGCAGCTTGGGGCGATCCTACGAGCAGTACTTC.

This rearrangement joins TRBV18 to TRBJ2-7; D is uncertain. The germline V gene has CDR1 KGHSH and CDR2 LQKENI. Trimming shortened V by 1 base and J by 2 bases, and 9 bases separated the two germline ends. This CDR3 has 14 amino acids. CDR3 nucleotides: TGTGCCAGCTCACCACGGTCGCAGCCCTACGAGCAGTACTTC. Translated, it gives CASSPRSQPYEQYF. Full variable domain (outside the CDR3, taken from reference TRBV18 and TRBJ2-7): NAGVMQNPRHLVRRRGQEARLRCSPMKGHSHVYWYRQLPEEGLKFMVYLQKENIIDESGMPKERFSAEFPKEGPSILRIQQVVRGDSAAYFCASSPRSQPYEQYFGPGTRLTVT.

The chain employs TRBV19 and TRBJ1-4; D is possibly TRBD1 (6 bases). The germline CDR1 and CDR2 sequences are LNHDA and SQIVND (reference sequence). This CDR3 comprises 14 residues. With 8 bases removed from V and 5 bases from J, the gap between germline ends came to 15 bases. CDR3 bases: TGTGCCAGTCGTGAGTTCAGGGGAAATGAAAAACTGTTTTTT. It encodes CASREFRGNEKLFF.

In this sample, this clone turned up once. This chain links TRBV5-6 with TRBJ1-1, with 8 bases identical to TRBD1. J was trimmed by 0 bases and V by 3 bases; bases with no gene match: 1. The length of the CDR3 is 14 residues. The germline gives CDR1 SGHDT, CDR2 YYEEEE. The CDR3 DNA reads as TGTGCCAGCAGCTCGGACAGGGTGAACACTGAAGCTTTCTTT. Translating it yields CASSSDRVNTEAFF.

This chain links TRBV4-1 with TRBJ2-1, with D possibly being TRBD2 (6 bases). The CDR3 contains 14 residues. V was pared by 1 base and J by 12 bases, with 16 bases between. Germline-derived CDR1 and CDR2 are MGHRA and YSYEKL. CDR3 in amino acids: CASSQGSIGEAQFF. CDR3 in DNA: TGCGCCAGCAGCCAAGGGTCGATAGGGGAGGCGCAGTTCTTC.

V usage is TRBV13 and J usage is TRBJ2-7, with 7 bases identical to TRBD2. The CDR3 totals 17 residues. Germline assignment: CDR1 PRHDT and CDR2 FYEKMQ (reference sequence). V was pared by 5 bases and J by 3 bases, with 16 bases of the junction left unmatched. The CDR3 spells CASSPGVAGSSHYEQYF. As DNA, the CDR3 is TGTGCCAGCAGCCCCGGGGTAGCGGGCTCCTCCCACTACGAGCAGTACTTC.

The chain has TRBV28 and TRBJ2-2; D remains ambiguous. Looked up from germline, CDR1 is MDHEN and CDR2 is SYDVKM. This CDR3 has 15 residues. Trimming removed 1 base at V and 4 bases at J, with 10 bases between. The CDR3 DNA sequence: TGTGCCAGCAGTTTATCACCGCGTGTCACCGGGGAGCTGTTTTTT. Translating it yields CASSLSPRVTGELFF.

The chain recombines TRBV11-2 with TRBJ1-1; D gene uncertain. The CDR3 has 16 amino acids. V dropped 2 bases and J dropped 3 bases, with 16 bases sitting between them. Germline CDR1 and CDR2: SGHAT and FQNNGV. CDR3 bases: TGTGCCAGCAGCTTATTCCCCCCGGGGAGAGACACTGAAGCTTTCTTT. This translates into CASSLFPPGRDTEAFF. Based on the CDR3 plus reference TRBV11-2 and TRBJ1-1, the full variable domain is EAGVAQSPRYKIIEKRQSVAFWCNPISGHATLYWYQQILGQGPKLLIQFQNNGVVDDSQLPKDRFSAERLKGVDSTLKIQPAKLEDSAVYLCASSLFPPGRDTEAFFGQGTRLTVV.

The J gene is TRBJ2-5, the V gene TRBV13, with TRBD1 matching 8 bases. Germline assignment: CDR1 PRHDT and CDR2 FYEKMQ (reference sequence). V shed 2 bases, J shed 5 bases, and the junction held 4 bases outside the gene matches. This CDR3 comprises 14 residues. The DNA for the CDR3 is TGTGCCAGCAGCTTACAGGGGGCAGGGGAGACCCAGTACTTC. This encodes CASSLQGAGETQYF.

The chain has TRBV28 and TRBJ2-7, with 12 bases aligning to TRBD2. The germline V gene encodes CDR1 MDHEN and CDR2 SYDVKM. This CDR3 contains 16 residues. After removal of 2 bases from V and 0 bases from J, the junction contained 2 bases not matched to a gene. The CDR3 DNA reads as TGTGCCAGCAGTTTACAACTAGCGGGAGGCTCCTACGAGCAGTACTTC. Residues: CASSLQLAGGSYEQYF. Based on the CDR3 plus reference TRBV28 and TRBJ2-7, the full variable domain is DVKVTQSSRYLVKRTGEKVFLECVQDMDHENMFWYRQDPGLGLRLIYFSYDVKMKEKGDIPEGYSVSREKKERFSLILESASTNQTSMYLCASSLQLAGGSYEQYFGPGTRLTVT.